A selection of T cell receptor beta chains follows, all from one sample in a study of blood T cell repertoires in COVID-19. Data came from immunoSEQ multiplex PCR; TCRdb stores just in-frame clones and leaves some out. There are 130,000 or so clones in the sample; around 80% occur only once, and roughly 5.5% lies in the top ten. Sequencing was done on a sample of peripheral blood. Receptor source: a man older than 75 with active or convalescent COVID-19. The conserved cysteine and the conserved F or W are not part of the CDR3 here. The size of a clone is reported for some rows only, either as once, few or many, or as a class for expanded clones.

size	V	J	CDR3
.	TRBV2	TRBJ1-2	ASRLEGRWSNYGYT
few	TRBV6-5	TRBJ2-3	ASRVQGEDTQY
once	TRBV9	TRBJ1-1	ASSADSAGGANTEAF
.	TRBV11-3	TRBJ1-5	ASSSRQRLWPQH
.	TRBV6-5	TRBJ2-7	ASSYSSGFSYEQY
.	TRBV10-3	TRBJ2-3	AISSGPEDTQY
.	TRBV6-5	TRBJ1-1	ASRKGTGHTEAF
.	TRBV3-1/TRBV3-2	TRBJ2-7	ASSQSYYEQY
.	TRBV5-1	TRBJ2-3	ASSLRPSGGTDTQY
.	TRBV2	TRBJ2-1	ASSGGLNNEQF
.	TRBV6-2/TRBV6-3	TRBJ2-2	ASSPPIWTATGELF
.	TRBV5-6	TRBJ1-2	ASSNPGGSNYGYT
.	TRBV10-3	TRBJ2-3	AASSGGIADTQY
.	TRBV6-5	TRBJ1-4	ASAPGQEPEKLF
.	TRBV4-1	TRBJ1-2	ASSQLLLDRVPRRYT
once	TRBV12-3/TRBV12-4	TRBJ2-5	ASSSSQETQY
.	TRBV9	TRBJ2-5	ASSVGRGGARPLQETQY
.	TRBV6-5	TRBJ2-7	ASSYSTGQGAYEQY
.	TRBV19	TRBJ2-2	ASKAGVWSGELF
.	TRBV6-4	TRBJ2-2	ASSDSRGGAFTGELF
.	TRBV5-4	TRBJ2-3	ASSPTGGRDTQY
.	TRBV28	TRBJ1-5	ASSWGTVSNQPQH
.	TRBV9	TRBJ2-3	ATSLGDRATDTQY
.	TRBV3-1/TRBV3-2	TRBJ1-1	ASSQSGGTSF
once	TRBV9	TRBJ2-3	ASTPAGLAMTDTQY
.	TRBV7-2	TRBJ1-3	ATATGSSGNTIY
.	TRBV7-2	TRBJ2-4	ASSSPPGQGAGIQY
.	TRBV6-5	TRBJ2-5	ASSTPPRVQETQY
once	TRBV10-3	TRBJ2-7	AISGEQPPYEQY
.	TRBV19	TRBJ2-5	ASSDSGGQETQY
.	TRBV6-5	TRBJ1-1	ASSRGQGAYTEAF
.	TRBV4-3	TRBJ2-7	ASSQVAGGKDEQY